Here is one TCR beta chain with its context. Antigen specificity is unknown. The sample comes from a study of T cell responses to AZD1222 COVID-19 vaccine. Study-wide points: Repertoires were sampled only after the peak T cell response. Baseline seropositivity characterized only six AZD1222 recipients.

This CDR3 has 13 residues. V was shortened by 1 base and J by 9 bases, with 9 bases between the two germline ends. Germline assignment: CDR1 LGHNA and CDR2 YSLEER. Profiled with immunoSEQ multiplex PCR; TCRdb holds only in-frame clones, not every one. The data hold roughly 170,000 clones, with approximately 90% observed a single time. The sample consisted of peripheral blood, taken on day 0 of AZD1222 vaccination. The chain recombines TRBV4-3 with TRBJ2-2; possibly TRBD2 for D (5 bases). The origin of this receptor is an adult in good health. For the CDR3, the DNA is TGCGCCAGCAGCCAAGGAGGGCCATGGGAGCTGTTTTTT. This translates into CASSQGGPWELFF.